This T cell receptor (beta chain) was identified in a study of T cell changes during pregnancy in multiple sclerosis. The assay was immunoSEQ multiplex PCR, and TCRdb's table has in-frame clones only and misses some. The table lists about 64,000 clones, around 97% of them singletons, with under 2.5% in the top ten. In germline, CDR1 is SQVTM, CDR2 ANQGSEA. After removal of 7 bases from V and 1 base from J, the junction contained 10 bases not matched to a gene. This CDR3 contains 14 residues. The V call is TRBV29-1, the J call TRBJ2-7; 7 positions agree with TRBD1. The source of this sequence is a female donor with multiple sclerosis, enrolled in a pregnancy study. The sequencing used CD8+ T cells from peripheral blood mononuclear cells, collected after pregnancy. As DNA, the CDR3 is TGCAGCGCACGGAGAGGGGGCACGTCCTACGAGCAGTACTTC. It translates to CSARRGGTSYEQYF.